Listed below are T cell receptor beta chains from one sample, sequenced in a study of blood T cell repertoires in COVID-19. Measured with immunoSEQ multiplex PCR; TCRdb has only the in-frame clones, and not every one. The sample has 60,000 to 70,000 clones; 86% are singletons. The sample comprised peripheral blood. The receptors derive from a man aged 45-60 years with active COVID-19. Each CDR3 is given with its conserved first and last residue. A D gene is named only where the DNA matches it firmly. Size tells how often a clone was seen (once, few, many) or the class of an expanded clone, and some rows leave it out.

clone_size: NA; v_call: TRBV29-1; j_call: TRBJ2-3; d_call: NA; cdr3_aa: CSVEQGSTDTQYF; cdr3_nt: TGCAGCGTTGAGCAGGGAAGCACAGATACGCAGTATTTT
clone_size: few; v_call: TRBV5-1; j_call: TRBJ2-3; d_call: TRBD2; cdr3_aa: CASSLGLAGADTQYF; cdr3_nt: TGCGCCAGCAGCTTGGGACTAGCGGGAGCAGATACGCAGTATTTT
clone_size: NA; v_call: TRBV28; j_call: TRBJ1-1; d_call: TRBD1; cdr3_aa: CASSPGTGGARTEAFF; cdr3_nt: TGTGCCAGCTCCCCCGGGACAGGGGGCGCGAGGACTGAAGCTTTCTTT
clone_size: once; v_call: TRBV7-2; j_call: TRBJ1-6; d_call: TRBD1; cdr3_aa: CASSSGQGPLHF; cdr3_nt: TGTGCCAGCAGCTCTGGACAGGGCCCCCTCCACTTT
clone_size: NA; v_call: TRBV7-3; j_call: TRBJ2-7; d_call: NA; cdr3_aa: CASAPAPRSEQYF; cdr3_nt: TGTGCCAGCGCGCCAGCCCCCCGGAGCGAGCAGTACTTC
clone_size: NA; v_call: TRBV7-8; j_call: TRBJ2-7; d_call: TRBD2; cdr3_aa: CASSGGRERQSSYEQYF; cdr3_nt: TGTGCCAGCAGCGGGGGGAGGGAGAGGCAGAGCTCCTACGAGCAGTACTTC
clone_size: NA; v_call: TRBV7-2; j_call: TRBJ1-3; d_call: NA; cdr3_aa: CASSFTSRGNTIYF; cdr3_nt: TGTGCCAGCAGCTTCACATCGCGGGGAAACACCATATATTTT
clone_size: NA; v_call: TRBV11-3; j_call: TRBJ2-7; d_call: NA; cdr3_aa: CASSSPRVYEQYF; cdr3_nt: TGTGCCAGCAGCTCCCCCAGGGTGTACGAGCAGTACTTC
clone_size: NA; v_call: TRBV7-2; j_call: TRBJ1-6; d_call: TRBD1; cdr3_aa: CASSLYRGGSPLHF; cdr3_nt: TGTGCCAGCAGCTTATACAGGGGGGGCTCACCCCTCCACTTT
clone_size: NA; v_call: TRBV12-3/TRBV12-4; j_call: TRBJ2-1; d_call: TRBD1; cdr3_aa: CASGTGYYNEQFF; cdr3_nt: TGTGCCAGCGGGACAGGGTACTACAATGAGCAGTTCTTC
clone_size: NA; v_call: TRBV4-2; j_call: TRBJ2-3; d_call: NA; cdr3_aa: CASSHSQGAKSTDTQYF; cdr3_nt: TGTGCCAGCAGTCACTCTCAAGGGGCCAAGAGCACAGATACGCAGTATTTT
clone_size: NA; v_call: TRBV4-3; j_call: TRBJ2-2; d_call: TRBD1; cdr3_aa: CASSQDQGAAFGELFF; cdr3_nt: TGCGCCAGCAGCCAAGACCAGGGGGCGGCGTTCGGGGAGCTGTTTTTT
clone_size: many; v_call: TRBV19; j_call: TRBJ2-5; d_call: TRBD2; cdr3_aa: CASTSGGAGQETQYF; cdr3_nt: TGTGCCAGTACTAGCGGGGGTGCAGGGCAAGAGACCCAGTACTTC
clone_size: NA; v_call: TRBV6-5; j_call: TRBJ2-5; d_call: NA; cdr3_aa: CASKSPTGETQYF; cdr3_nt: TGTGCCAGCAAATCCCCCACCGGAGAGACCCAGTACTTC
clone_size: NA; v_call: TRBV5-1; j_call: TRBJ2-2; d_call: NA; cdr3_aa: CASSPGAGNTGELFF; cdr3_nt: TGCGCCAGCAGCCCGGGAGCTGGGAACACCGGGGAGCTGTTTTTT
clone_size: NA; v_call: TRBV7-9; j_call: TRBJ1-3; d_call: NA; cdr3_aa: CASSLTVNSGNTIYF; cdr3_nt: TGTGCCAGCAGCTTAACGGTAAACTCTGGAAACACCATATATTTT
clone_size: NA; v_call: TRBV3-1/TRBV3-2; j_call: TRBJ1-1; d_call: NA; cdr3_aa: CASSQEDKRNTEAFF; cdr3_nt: TGTGCCAGCAGCCAAGAGGACAAACGGAACACTGAAGCTTTCTTT
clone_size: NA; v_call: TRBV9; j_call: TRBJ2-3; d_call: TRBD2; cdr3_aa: CASSPSGRAADTQYF; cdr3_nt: TGTGCCAGCAGCCCATCCGGGAGGGCCGCAGATACGCAGTATTTT
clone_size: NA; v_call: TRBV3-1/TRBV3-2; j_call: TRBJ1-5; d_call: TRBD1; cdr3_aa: CASSGTGNQPQHF; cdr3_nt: TGTGCCAGCAGCGGGACAGGAAATCAGCCCCAGCATTTT
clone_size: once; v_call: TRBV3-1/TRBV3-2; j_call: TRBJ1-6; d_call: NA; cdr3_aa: CASSQLRRGNSPLHF; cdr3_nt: TGTGCCAGCAGCCAATTACGACGGGGAAATTCACCCCTCCACTTT
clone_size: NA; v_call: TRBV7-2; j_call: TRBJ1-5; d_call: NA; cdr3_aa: CASSPAGLAAQPQHF; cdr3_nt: TGTGCCAGCAGCCCGGCAGGGTTAGCCGCTCAGCCCCAGCATTTT
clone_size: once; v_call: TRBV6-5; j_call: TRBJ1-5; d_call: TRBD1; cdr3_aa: CAGGQGAGQPQHF; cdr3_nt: TGTGCCGGGGGACAGGGGGCTGGTCAGCCCCAGCATTTT
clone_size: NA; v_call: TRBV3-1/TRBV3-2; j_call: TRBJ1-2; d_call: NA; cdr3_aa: CASSRTAPNYGYTF; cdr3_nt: TGTGCCAGCAGCCGGACAGCCCCTAACTATGGCTACACCTTC
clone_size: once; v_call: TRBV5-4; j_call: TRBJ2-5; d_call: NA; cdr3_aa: CASSLGVAEETQYF; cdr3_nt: TGTGCCAGCAGCTTGGGGGTAGCGGAAGAGACCCAGTACTTC
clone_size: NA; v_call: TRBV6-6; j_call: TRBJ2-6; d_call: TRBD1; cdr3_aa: CASRGGQAGANVLTF; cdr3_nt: TGTGCCAGCAGAGGCGGACAGGCTGGGGCCAACGTCCTGACTTTC
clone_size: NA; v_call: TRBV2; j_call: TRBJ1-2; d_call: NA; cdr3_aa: CASSRRRDGYTF; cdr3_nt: TGTGCCAGCAGCAGACGTCGGGATGGCTACACCTTC
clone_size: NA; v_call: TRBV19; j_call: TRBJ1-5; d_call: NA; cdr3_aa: CASREERGGYQPQHF; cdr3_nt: TGTGCCAGTAGGGAGGAGAGAGGGGGATATCAGCCCCAGCATTTT
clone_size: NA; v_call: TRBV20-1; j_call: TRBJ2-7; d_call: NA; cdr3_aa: CSARSIEQYF; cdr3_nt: TGCAGTGCTAGATCCATCGAGCAGTACTTC
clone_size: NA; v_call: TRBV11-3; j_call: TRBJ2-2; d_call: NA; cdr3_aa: CASSGRTTTGELFF; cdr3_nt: TGTGCCAGCAGCGGCCGGACAACCACCGGGGAGCTGTTTTTT
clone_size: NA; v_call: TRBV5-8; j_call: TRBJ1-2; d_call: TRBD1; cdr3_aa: CASSLQGAALGYTF; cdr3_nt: TGTGCCAGCAGCTTACAGGGGGCGGCTTTGGGCTACACCTTC
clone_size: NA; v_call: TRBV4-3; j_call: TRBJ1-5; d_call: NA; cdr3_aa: CASSPETGQPQHF; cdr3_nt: TGCGCCAGCAGCCCAGAAACAGGGCAGCCCCAGCATTTT
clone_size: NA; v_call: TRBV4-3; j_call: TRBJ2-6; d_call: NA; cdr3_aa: CASSWSSSGANVLTF; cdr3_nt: TGCGCCAGCAGCTGGAGCAGCTCTGGGGCCAACGTCCTGACTTTC
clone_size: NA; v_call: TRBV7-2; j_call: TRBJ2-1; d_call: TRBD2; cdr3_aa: CASSPPNGRATGNEQFF; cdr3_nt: TGTGCCAGCAGCCCCCCTAACGGGAGGGCCACTGGCAATGAGCAGTTCTTC
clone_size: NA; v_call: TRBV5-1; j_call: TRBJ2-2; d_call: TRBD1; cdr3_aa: CASTVQGDTGELFF; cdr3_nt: TGCGCCAGCACCGTGCAGGGGGACACCGGGGAGCTGTTTTTT
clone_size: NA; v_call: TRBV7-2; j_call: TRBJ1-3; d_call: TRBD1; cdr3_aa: CASSLVPVQGASERNTIYF; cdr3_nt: TGTGCCAGCAGCTTAGTCCCGGTACAGGGGGCCTCTGAAAGAAACACCATATATTTT
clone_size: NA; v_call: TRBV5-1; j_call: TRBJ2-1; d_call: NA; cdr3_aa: CASSLAAAYNEQFF; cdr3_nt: TGCGCCAGCAGCTTGGCAGCGGCCTACAATGAGCAGTTCTTC
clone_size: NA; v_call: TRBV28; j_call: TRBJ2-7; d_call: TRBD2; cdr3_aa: CASSPLLGEGLVGDEQYF; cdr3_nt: TGTGCCAGCAGTCCGCTTTTGGGGGAGGGACTAGTCGGGGACGAGCAGTACTTC
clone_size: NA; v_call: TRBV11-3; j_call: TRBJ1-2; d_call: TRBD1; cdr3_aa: CASSLEGDRGHGYTF; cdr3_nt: TGTGCCAGCAGCTTAGAAGGGGACAGGGGGCATGGCTACACCTTC
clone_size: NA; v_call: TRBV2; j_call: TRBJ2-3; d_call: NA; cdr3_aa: CASSFVSGSTDTQYF; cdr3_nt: TGTGCCAGCAGTTTCGTAAGCGGGAGCACAGATACGCAGTATTTT
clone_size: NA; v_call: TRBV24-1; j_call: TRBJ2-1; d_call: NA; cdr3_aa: CATSDSSRKQFF; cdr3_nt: TGTGCCACCAGTGATTCGAGCCGCAAGCAGTTCTTC